This TCR beta chain was profiled in a study of vaccination effects on CD4 cells after COVID-19. Background on the study: Ahead of sequencing, the ViraFEST assay grew antigen-specific CD4+ T cells using viral peptide pools. Sampling occurred 16 days and one week pre-vaccination in a couple of convalescent patients.

A roughly ten-day culture period preceded the isolation of CD4+ T cells. Data came from immunoSEQ multiplex PCR; TCRdb stores just in-frame clones and leaves some out. The sample yields some 63,000 clones, approximately 72% seen once. As regards this clone: What it binds is unknown.

V lost 5 bases and J 13 bases, leaving 14 bases between the germline ends. The CDR3 has 12 amino acids. In germline, CDR1 is MNHEY, CDR2 SVGAGI. The starting material was CD4+ T cells from PBMCs cultured without peptide, obtained before COVID-19 vaccination. This receptor was identified in a human donor who had a prior SARS-CoV-2 infection. This chain links TRBV6-5 with TRBJ2-2; possible D gene TRBD1, 6 bases. The CDR3 is CASSILRGTLFF. As DNA, the CDR3 is TGTGCCAGCAGTATCCTAAGGGGGACGCTGTTTTTT.